The rows below give T cell receptor beta chains drawn from one sample of a study of breast tumors, draining lymph nodes, adjacent tissues. Using its own MiXCR run on the multiplex PCR reads, TCRdb lists one record per CDR3 protein. Among 200,000 or so distinct CDR3 sequences listed, around 29% were seen once. The sequenced material came from axillary lymph node tissue. The receptors shown here come from a female donor with breast cancer. Some clones in this sample may be carry-over from other donors' samples. The CDR3 runs from the conserved cysteine through the conserved F or W. The D gene is left open where the match is weak. Clone size is given for some rows only: seen once, a few or many times, or a class if the clone is expanded.

>TRBV20-1|TRBD2|many|TRBJ2-3
CSARDFGGGTRTDTQYF
TGCAGTGCTAGAGATTTTGGCGGGGGTACCCGCACAGATACGCAGTATTTT
>TRBV7-9|.|many|TRBJ2-7
CASSLLRENPYEQYF
TGTGCCAGCAGCTTATTACGGGAGAATCCCTACGAGCAGTACTTC
>TRBV2|.|.|TRBJ1-4
CASGVRGGADTNEKLFF
TGTGCCAGCGGGGTGAGGGGAGGGGCAGATACTAATGAAAAACTGTTTTTT
>TRBV11-2|.|many|TRBJ2-3
CASRRDATDTQYF
TGTGCCAGCAGGAGGGATGCCACAGATACGCAGTATTTT
>TRBV7-6|.|many|TRBJ2-5
CASSTRPAALYF
TGTGCCAGCAGCACCCGTCCAGCGGCACTTTACTTC
>TRBV6-6|.|.|TRBJ2-7
CASRKGVVSGEKREQYF
TGTGCCAGCAGAAAAGGGGTCGTATCGGGGGAGAAGAGAGAGCAGTATTTC
>TRBV5-6|TRBD1|few|TRBJ2-4
CASSSGTEILKNIQYF
TGTGCCAGCAGCTCTGGGACAGAAATTCTCAAAAACATTCAGTACTTC
>TRBV12-3/TRBV12-4|.|.|TRBJ1-5
CASSFGGDGGPQHF
TGTGCCAGCAGTTTCGGGGGGGATGGCGGGCCCCAGCATTTT
>TRBV29-1|TRBD2|.|TRBJ2-1
CSVDPYQTSGYPPPEFF
TGCAGCGTTGACCCTTACCAGACTAGCGGGTACCCACCCCCGGAGTTCTTC
>TRBV19|.|many|TRBJ1-6
CASSIQLSEYNSPLHF
TGTGCCAGTAGTATCCAGTTGTCGGAATATAATTCACCCCTCCACTTT
>TRBV29-1|TRBD1|.|TRBJ1-5
CSSGQENQPQHF
TGCAGCAGTGGACAGGAGAATCAGCCCCAGCATTTT
>TRBV18|TRBD1|.|TRBJ2-2
CASSPRTGQDTGELFF
TGTGCCAGCTCACCGAGGACAGGCCAGGACACCGGGGAGCTGTTTTTT
>TRBV10-3|.|many|TRBJ2-3
CAINSDSDTQYF
TGTGCCATCAACTCAGACTCAGATACGCAGTATTTT
>TRBV10-3|TRBD2|many|TRBJ2-1
CAITDSSGGHRYNEQFF
TGTGCCATCACCGACTCTAGCGGGGGACACAGGTACAATGAGCAGTTCTTC
>TRBV10-1|TRBD2|many|TRBJ2-3
CASSESRGLAGGLDTQYF
TGCGCCAGCAGTGAGTCGCGGGGACTAGCGGGAGGTTTGGATACGCAGTATTTT
>TRBV6-1|.|once|TRBJ1-6
CASSQVRLCSGNSPLHF
TGTGCCAGCAGTCAAGTTCGTTTGTGTTCGGGCAATTCACCCCTCCACTTT
>TRBV6-1|.|many|TRBJ2-1
CASASISHFEQFF
TGTGCCAGCGCGTCGATCTCCCACTTTGAGCAGTTCTTC
>TRBV2|TRBD1|many|TRBJ2-7
CASSLQGANSYEQYF
TGTGCCAGCAGTCTACAGGGGGCTAACTCCTACGAGCAGTACTTC
>TRBV5-1|.|many|TRBJ2-2
CASSRARVGTGELFF
TGCGCCAGCAGCCGCGCTAGAGTGGGAACCGGGGAGCTGTTTTTT
>TRBV3-1|.|many|TRBJ2-2
CASSQDGRQLTGELFF
TGTGCCAGCAGCCAAGACGGTAGACAGCTCACCGGGGAGCTGTTTTTT
>TRBV5-1|.|.|TRBJ2-5
CASSLGLDRHLQGTQYF
TGCGCCAGCAGCTTGGGGTTGGACAGACACCTCCAAGGGACCCAGTACTTC
>TRBV6-5|TRBD2|few|TRBJ2-1
CASSYSGLAGYEQFF
TGTGCCAGCAGTTACTCGGGACTAGCGGGATATGAGCAGTTCTTC
>TRBV20-1|TRBD2|many|TRBJ2-1
CSASPRTSGGGDEQFF
TGCAGTGCTAGTCCTCGGACTAGCGGGGGTGGAGATGAGCAGTTCTTC
>TRBV5-6|TRBD2|many|TRBJ2-1
CASSRGDEQFF
TGTGCCAGCAGCCGGGGGGATGAGCAGTTCTTC
>TRBV2|.|few|TRBJ2-4
CASSLGRGGGMNIQYF
TGTGCCAGCAGTTTAGGAAGGGGAGGCGGGATGAACATTCAGTACTTC
>TRBV19|TRBD1|.|TRBJ2-1
CASASPGQGATSGSYNEQFF
TGTGCCAGTGCTAGTCCGGGACAGGGGGCTACTAGCGGCTCCTACAATGAGCAGTTCTTC
>TRBV20-1|.|many|TRBJ2-1
CSAIPLGAGVWNEQFF
TGCAGTGCTATCCCCCTGGGGGCGGGAGTGTGGAATGAGCAGTTCTTC
>TRBV19|TRBD1|.|TRBJ1-5
CASKGTGRHEHF
TGTGCCAGTAAGGGGACAGGGCGGCATGAGCATTTT
>TRBV28|TRBD1|many|TRBJ2-2
CASSSRGTNTGELFF
TGTGCCAGCAGTTCCAGGGGGACCAACACCGGGGAGCTGTTTTTT
>TRBV7-3|.|many|TRBJ2-1
CASSLVASGSLIF
.
>TRBV12-3/TRBV12-4|.|many|TRBJ2-6
CASSSGSGANVLTF
TGTGCCAGCAGTTCAGGGTCTGGGGCCAACGTCCTGACTTTC
>TRBV10-2|.|many|TRBJ2-3
CASSDAGIDTQYF
TGCGCCAGCAGTGACGCAGGGATAGATACGCAGTATTTT